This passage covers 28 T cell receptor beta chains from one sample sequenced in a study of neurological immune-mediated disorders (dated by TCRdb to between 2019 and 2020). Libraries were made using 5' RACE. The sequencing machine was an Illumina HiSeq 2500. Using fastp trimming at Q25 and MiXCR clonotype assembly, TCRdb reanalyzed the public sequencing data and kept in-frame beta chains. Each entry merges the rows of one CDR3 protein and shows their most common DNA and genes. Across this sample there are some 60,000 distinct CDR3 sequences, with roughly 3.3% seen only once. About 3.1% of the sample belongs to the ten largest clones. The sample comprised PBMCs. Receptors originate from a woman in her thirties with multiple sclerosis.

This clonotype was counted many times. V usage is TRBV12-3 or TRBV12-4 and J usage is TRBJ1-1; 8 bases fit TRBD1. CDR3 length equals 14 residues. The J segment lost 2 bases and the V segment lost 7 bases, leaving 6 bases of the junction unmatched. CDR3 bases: TGTGCCAGCAATCCCACAGGGGGAAACACTGAAGCTTTCTTT. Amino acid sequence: CASNPTGGNTEAFF.

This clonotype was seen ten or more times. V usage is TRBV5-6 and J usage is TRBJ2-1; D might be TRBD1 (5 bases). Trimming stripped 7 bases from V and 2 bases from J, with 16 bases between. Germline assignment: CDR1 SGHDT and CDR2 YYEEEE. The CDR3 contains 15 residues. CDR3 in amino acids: CASLTLGRTYNEQFF. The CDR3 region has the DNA TGTGCCAGCCTAACCCTGGGGCGTACCTACAATGAGCAGTTCTTC. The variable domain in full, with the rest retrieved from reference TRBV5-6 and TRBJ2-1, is DAGVTQSPTHLIKTRGQQVTLRCSPKSGHDTVSWYQQALGQGPQFIFQYYEEEERQRGNFPDRFSGHQFPNYSSELNVNALLLGDSALYLCASLTLGRTYNEQFFGPGTRLTVL.

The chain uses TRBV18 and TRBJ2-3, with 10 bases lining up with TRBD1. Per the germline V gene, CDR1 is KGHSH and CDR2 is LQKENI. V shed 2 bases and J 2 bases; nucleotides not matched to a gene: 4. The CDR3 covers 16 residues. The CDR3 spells CASSPTGTGATDTQYF. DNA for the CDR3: TGTGCCAGCTCACCAACGGGGACAGGGGCCACAGATACGCAGTATTTT.

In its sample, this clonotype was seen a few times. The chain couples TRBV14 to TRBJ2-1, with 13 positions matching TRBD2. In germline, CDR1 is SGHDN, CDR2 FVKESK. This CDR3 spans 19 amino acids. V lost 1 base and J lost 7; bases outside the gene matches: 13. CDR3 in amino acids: CASSQGLLRTSGRTNEQFF. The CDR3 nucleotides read TGTGCCAGCAGCCAAGGGCTCCTAAGGACTAGCGGGAGAACGAATGAGCAGTTCTTC.

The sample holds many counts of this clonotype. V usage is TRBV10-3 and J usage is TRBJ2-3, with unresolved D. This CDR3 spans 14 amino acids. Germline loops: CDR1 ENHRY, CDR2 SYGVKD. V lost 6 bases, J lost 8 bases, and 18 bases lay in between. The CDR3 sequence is CAISPDPRTGTQYF. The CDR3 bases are TGTGCCATCAGCCCGGATCCCCGGACGGGTACGCAGTATTTT.

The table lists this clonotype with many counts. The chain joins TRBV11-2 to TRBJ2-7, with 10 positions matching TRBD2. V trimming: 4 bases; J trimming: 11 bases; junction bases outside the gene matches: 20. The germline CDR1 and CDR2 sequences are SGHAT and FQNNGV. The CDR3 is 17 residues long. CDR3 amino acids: CASSSIRGSLAGVVEYF. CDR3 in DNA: TGTGCCAGCAGCTCCATACGGGGGTCGCTAGCGGGAGTGGTGGAGTACTTC.

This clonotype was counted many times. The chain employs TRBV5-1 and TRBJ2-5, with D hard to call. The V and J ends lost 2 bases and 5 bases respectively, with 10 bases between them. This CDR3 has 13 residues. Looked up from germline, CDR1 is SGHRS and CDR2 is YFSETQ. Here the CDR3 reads CASSFSQAETQYF. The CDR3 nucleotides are TGCGCCAGCAGCTTCAGCCAGGCGGAGACCCAGTACTTC.

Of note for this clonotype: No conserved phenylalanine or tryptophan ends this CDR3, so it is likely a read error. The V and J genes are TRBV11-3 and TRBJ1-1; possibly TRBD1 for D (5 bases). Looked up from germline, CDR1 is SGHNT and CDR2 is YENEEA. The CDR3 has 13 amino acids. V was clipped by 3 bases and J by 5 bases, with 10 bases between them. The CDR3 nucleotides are TGTGCCAGCAGCTTGTCACGGGGGACTGAAGCTTTCAAT. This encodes CASSLSRGTEAFN.

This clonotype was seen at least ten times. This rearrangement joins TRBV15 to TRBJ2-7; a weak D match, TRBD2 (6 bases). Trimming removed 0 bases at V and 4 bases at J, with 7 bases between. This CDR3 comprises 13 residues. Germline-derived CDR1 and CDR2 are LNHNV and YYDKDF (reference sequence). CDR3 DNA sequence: TGTGCCACCAGCAGAGACAGCGGGTACGAGCAGTACTTC. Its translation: CATSRDSGYEQYF.

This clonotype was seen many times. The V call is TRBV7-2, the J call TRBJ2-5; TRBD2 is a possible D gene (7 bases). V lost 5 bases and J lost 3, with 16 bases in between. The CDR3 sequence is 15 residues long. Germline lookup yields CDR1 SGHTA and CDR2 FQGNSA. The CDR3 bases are TGTGCCAGCAGCGCCGGGGGGCTCTTGAAAGAGACCCAGTACTTC. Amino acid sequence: CASSAGGLLKETQYF.

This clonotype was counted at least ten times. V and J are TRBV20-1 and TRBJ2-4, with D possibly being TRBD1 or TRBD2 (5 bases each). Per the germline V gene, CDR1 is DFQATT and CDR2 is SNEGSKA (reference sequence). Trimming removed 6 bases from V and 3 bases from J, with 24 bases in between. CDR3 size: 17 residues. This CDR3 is CSARTARWGLGKNIQYF. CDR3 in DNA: TGCAGTGCAAGGACGGCGCGGTGGGGGTTAGGCAAAAACATTCAGTACTTC.

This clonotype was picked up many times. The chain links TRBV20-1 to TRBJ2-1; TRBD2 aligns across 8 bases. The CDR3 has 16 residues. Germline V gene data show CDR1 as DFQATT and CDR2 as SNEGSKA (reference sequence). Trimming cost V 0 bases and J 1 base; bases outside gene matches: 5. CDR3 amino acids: CSARDVAGGSYNEQFF. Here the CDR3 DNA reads TGCAGTGCTAGAGATGTGGCGGGAGGTTCCTACAATGAGCAGTTCTTC.

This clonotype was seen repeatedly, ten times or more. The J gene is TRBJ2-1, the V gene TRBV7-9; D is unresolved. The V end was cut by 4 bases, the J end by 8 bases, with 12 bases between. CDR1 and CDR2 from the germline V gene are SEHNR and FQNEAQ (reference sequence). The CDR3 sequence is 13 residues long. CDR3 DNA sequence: TGTGCCAGCAGCTACCGTAGTGGCTATGAGCAGTTCTTC. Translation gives CASSYRSGYEQFF.

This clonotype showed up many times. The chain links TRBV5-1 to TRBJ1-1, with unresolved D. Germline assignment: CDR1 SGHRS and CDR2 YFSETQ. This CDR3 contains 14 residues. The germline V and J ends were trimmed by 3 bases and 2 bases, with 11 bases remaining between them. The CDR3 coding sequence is TGCGCCAGCAGCTGGCCGGAAGGAAACACTGAAGCTTTCTTT. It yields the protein CASSWPEGNTEAFF.

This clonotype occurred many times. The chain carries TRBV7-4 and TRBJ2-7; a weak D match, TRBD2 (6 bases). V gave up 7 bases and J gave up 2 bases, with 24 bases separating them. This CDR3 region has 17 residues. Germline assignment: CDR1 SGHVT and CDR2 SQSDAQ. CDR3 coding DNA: TGTGCCAGCACACCAGACAGTCGGGAGCTAGGGGCCTACGAGCAGTACTTC. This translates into CASTPDSRELGAYEQYF.

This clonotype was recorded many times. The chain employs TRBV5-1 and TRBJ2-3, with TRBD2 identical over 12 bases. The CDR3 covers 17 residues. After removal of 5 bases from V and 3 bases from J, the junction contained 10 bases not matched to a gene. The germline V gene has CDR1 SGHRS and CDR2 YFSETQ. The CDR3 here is CASRARLAGAGTDTQYF. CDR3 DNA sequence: TGCGCCAGCAGAGCCAGACTAGCGGGGGCGGGAACAGATACGCAGTATTTT.

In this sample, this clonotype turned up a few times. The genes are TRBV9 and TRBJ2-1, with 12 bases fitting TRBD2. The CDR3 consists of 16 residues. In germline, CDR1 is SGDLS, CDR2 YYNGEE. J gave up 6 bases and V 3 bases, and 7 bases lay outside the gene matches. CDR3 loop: CASSGRLAGDGNEQFF. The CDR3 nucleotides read TGTGCCAGCAGCGGCAGACTAGCGGGAGATGGCAATGAGCAGTTCTTC.

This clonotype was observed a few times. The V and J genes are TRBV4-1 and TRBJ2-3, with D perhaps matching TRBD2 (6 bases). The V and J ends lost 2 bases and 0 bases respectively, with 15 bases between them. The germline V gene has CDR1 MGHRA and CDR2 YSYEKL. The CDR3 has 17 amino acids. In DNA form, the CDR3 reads TGCGCCAGCAGCCAACTTGTTAGCGGATTGAGCACAGATACGCAGTATTTT. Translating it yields CASSQLVSGLSTDTQYF.

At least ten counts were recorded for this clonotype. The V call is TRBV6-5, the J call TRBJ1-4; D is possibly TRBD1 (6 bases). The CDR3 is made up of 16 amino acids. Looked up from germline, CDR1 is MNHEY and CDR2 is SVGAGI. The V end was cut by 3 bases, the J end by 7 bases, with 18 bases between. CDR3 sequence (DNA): TGTGCCAGCAGTTATAACCCGCAGGGGTTCGGTGAAAAACTGTTTTTT. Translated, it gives CASSYNPQGFGEKLFF.

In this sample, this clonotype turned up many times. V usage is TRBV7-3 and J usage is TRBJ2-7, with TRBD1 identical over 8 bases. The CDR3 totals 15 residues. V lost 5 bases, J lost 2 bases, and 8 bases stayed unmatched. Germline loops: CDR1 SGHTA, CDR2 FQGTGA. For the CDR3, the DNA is TGTGCCAGCAGCCCGCGACAGGGGTCCCCCTACGAGCAGTACTTC. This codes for CASSPRQGSPYEQYF.

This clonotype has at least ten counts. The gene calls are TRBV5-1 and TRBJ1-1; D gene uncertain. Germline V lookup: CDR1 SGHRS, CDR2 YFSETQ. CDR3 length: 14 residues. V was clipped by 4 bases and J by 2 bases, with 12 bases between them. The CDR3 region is CASSVAPPNTEAFF. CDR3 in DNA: TGCGCCAGCAGCGTTGCTCCCCCCAACACTGAAGCTTTCTTT. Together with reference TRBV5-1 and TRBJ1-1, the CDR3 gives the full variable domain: KAGVTQTPRYLIKTRGQQVTLSCSPISGHRSVSWYQQTPGQGLQFLFEYFSETQRNKGNFPGRFSGRQFSNSRSEMNVSTLELGDSALYLCASSVAPPNTEAFFGQGTRLTVV.

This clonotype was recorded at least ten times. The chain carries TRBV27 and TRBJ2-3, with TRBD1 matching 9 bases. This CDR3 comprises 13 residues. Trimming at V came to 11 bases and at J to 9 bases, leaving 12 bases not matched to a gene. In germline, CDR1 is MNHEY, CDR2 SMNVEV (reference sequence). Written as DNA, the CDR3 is TGTGCCGCCTCCCGGGGACAGGGAAGCACGCAGTATTTT. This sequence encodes CAASRGQGSTQYF.

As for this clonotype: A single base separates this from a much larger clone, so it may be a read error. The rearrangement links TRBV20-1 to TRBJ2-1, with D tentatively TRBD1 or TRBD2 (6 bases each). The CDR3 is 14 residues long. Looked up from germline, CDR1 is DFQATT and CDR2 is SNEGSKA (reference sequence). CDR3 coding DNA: TGCGGTGCCGTCCCACGGGGGCAGCACAATGAGCAGTTCTTC. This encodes CGAVPRGQHNEQFF.

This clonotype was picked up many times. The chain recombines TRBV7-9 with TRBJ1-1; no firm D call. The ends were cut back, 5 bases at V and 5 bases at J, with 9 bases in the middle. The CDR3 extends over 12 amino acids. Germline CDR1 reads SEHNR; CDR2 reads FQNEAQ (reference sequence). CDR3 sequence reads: CASSIRGTEAFF. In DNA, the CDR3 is TGTGCCAGCAGCATCCGGGGAACTGAAGCTTTCTTT. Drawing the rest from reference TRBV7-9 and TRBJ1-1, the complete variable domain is DTGVSQNPRHKITKRGQNVTFRCDPISEHNRLYWYRQTLGQGPEFLTYFQNEAQLEKSRLLSDRFSAERPKGSFSTLEIQRTEQGDSAMYLCASSIRGTEAFFGQGTRLTVV.

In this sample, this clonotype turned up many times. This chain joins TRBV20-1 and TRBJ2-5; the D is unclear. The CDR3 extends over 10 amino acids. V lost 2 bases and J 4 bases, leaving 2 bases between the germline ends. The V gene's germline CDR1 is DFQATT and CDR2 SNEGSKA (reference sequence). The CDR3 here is CSARPETQYF. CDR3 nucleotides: TGCAGTGCTAGACCAGAGACCCAGTACTTC.

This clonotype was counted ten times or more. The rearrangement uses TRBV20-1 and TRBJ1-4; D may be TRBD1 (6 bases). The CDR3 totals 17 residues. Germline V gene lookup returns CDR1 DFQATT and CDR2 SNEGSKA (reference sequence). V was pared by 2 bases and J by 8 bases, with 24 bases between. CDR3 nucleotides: TGCAGTGCTAGAATTAACAGGGTTACGGTCCCCGCGGAAAAACTGTTTTTT. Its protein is CSARINRVTVPAEKLFF.

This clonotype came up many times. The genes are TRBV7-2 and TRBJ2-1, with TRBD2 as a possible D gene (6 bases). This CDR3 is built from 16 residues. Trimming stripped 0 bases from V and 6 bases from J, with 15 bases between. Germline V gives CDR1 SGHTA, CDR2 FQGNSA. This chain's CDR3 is CASSLAGRGGINEQFF. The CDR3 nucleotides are TGTGCCAGCAGCTTAGCAGGGCGGGGTGGGATCAATGAGCAGTTCTTC.

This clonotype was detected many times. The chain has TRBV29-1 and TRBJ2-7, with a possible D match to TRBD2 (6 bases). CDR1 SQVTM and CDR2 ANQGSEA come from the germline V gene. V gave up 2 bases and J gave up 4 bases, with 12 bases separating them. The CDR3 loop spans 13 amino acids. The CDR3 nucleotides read TGCAGCGTTGAATCAAAGGAGGGATACGAGCAGTACTTC. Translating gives CSVESKEGYEQYF.